The next 27 T cell receptor beta chains were all read from a single sample in a study of T cells in women clearing cervical HPV infection. Clones were read by immunoSEQ multiplex PCR, and TCRdb kept only the in-frame ones, dropping some. Recorded for this sample: roughly 14,000 clones. The sequenced sample consisted of blood buffy coat. These receptors came from a woman between 18 and 70 years old with a cervical HPV16 infection that either progressed to CIN3+ or cleared (not recorded which).

Note on this clone: The read gets to within 3 residues of the CDR3 end, and the germline J gene fills in the rest. The genes are TRBV14 and TRBJ2-1; unclear D gene. Per germline, CDR1 SGHDN and CDR2 FVKESK. Trimming left V 0 bases short and J 6 bases short, with 9 bases between. The CDR3 covers 14 residues. The sequenced part of the CDR3 DNA is TGTGCCAGCAGCCAAGATATGAGCCTCAATGAG. Protein: CASSQDMSLNE. Given in full, the CDR3 is CASSQDMSLNEQFF.

Turning to this clone: The read ends 3 residues shy of where the CDR3 ends; the end is completed using the germline J gene. This chain joins TRBV6-1 and TRBJ2-2; TRBD1 might be the D (7 bases). The CDR3 length is 15 residues. Germline CDR1 and CDR2: MNHNS and SASEGT. CDR3 protein: CASSGYRGLSEKLFF. The DNA read from the CDR3 is TGTGCCAGCAGTGGCTACAGGGGACTGTCGGAAAAG.

To note about this clone: The read finishes 3 residues shy of the CDR3 end, and the germline J gene is used to complete it. The chain recombines TRBV29-1 with TRBJ2-5; possible D gene TRBD2, 6 bases. This CDR3 has 16 residues. V lost 4 bases to trimming and J lost 1 base, with 19 bases between them. Germline CDR1 reads SQVTM; CDR2 reads ANQGSEA. CDR3 in amino acids: CSVGRELAETQETQYF. The CDR3 bases that were read are TGCAGCGTTGGTAGAGAACTAGCAGAAACCCAAGAGACC.

CDR3: CASSRQGADGYTF. Incomplete CDR3 DNA: TGTGCCAGCAGCCGACAGGGCGCGGATGGC. The V gene is TRBV2, the J gene TRBJ1-2, with 7 bases matching TRBD1. The read stops 3 residues short of the end of the CDR3; the missing end is completed from the germline J gene. After removal of 6 bases from V and 6 bases from J, the junction contained 7 bases not matched to a gene. CDR3 size: 13 residues. CDR1 SNHLY and CDR2 FYNNEI come from the germline V gene.

To note about this clone: The sequence runs out 3 residues before the end of the CDR3; the remainder is reconstructed from the germline J gene. The chain uses TRBV30 and TRBJ2-3, with D tentatively TRBD2 (5 bases). The CDR3 has 12 amino acids. Trimming cost V 2 bases and J 4 bases, with 7 bases left between them. The germline CDR1 and CDR2 sequences are GTSNPN and SVGIG (reference sequence). Incomplete CDR3 DNA: TGTGCCTGGAGTAATAGCGCAGATACG. This gives the protein CAWSNSADT. The CDR3 in its entirety is CAWSNSADTQYF.

The DNA read from the CDR3 is TGTGCCAGAGCCCGGGACAGAGCCTACGAC. Its protein product is CARARDRAYD. The whole CDR3 protein reads CARARDRAYDYTF. V gene TRBV7-3 combines with J gene TRBJ1-2; 7 bases agree with TRBD1. With the read ending 3 residues before the CDR3 end, the germline J gene is used to fill in that end. The CDR3 runs to 13 residues. Germline CDR1 and CDR2: SGHTA and FQGTGA.

Regarding this clone: The CDR3 is cut off 3 residues early in the read; its end comes from the germline J gene. Other DNA variants within this sample encode the same CDR3. This chain joins TRBV2 and TRBJ1-2; unclear D gene. The CDR3 runs 14 residues. Looked up from germline, CDR1 is SNHLY and CDR2 is FYNNEI. Here the CDR3 reads CASGLAGDTDTYTF. The part of the CDR3 DNA that was read is TGTGCCAGCGGGCTAGCGGGAGACACAGATACC.

Notes on this clone: The read halts 3 residues ahead of the CDR3 end, with the missing end drawn from the germline J gene. The rearrangement joins TRBV5-1 to TRBJ2-3, with D perhaps matching TRBD2 (5 bases). The CDR3 extends over 14 amino acids. Germline CDR1 reads SGHRS; CDR2 reads YFSETQ. The sequenced CDR3 bases are TGCGCCAGCAGCTTGGGAGGGTACCAAGAGACG. Encoded protein: CASSLGGYQET. The full-length CDR3 reads as CASSLGGYQETQYF.

To note about this clone: The read is 3 residues too short to cover the CDR3 end, so that end is filled in from the germline J gene. The rearrangement joins TRBV7-6 to TRBJ2-7; 9 nucleotides align to TRBD1. With 5 bases clipped from V and 2 bases from J, the junction kept 7 bases outside the gene matches. CDR3 length: 15 amino acids. The germline V gene has CDR1 SGHVS and CDR2 FNYEAQ. CDR3 amino acids: CASSQVGQGPYEQYF. The covered CDR3 bases are TGTGCCAGCAGCCAAGTGGGACAGGGACCCTACGAG.

The CDR3 loop is CASSFWAGEGQPQHF. The sequenced CDR3 bases are TGTGCCAGCAGCTTTTGGGCAGGGGAAGGTCAGCCC. The V gene is TRBV7-2, the J gene TRBJ1-5, with D maybe TRBD1 (6 bases). With the read ending 3 residues before the CDR3 end, the germline J gene is used to fill in that end. Germline V gene sequence: CDR1 SGHTA, CDR2 FQGNSA. V was pared by 3 bases and J by 6 bases, with 15 bases between. The CDR3 sequence is 15 residues long.

Considering frequency, this clone is medium-sized. The sequenced part of the CDR3 DNA is TGTGCCAGCAGCTTGGCCCCCGGGGGAGACATT. Amino acid sequence: CASSLAPGGDI. The entire CDR3 protein is CASSLAPGGDIQYF. This chain joins TRBV5-6 and TRBJ2-4, with D perhaps matching TRBD2 (6 bases). Read data end 3 residues before the CDR3 end; the end is taken from the germline J gene. The CDR3 runs to 14 residues. Germline V gene lookup returns CDR1 SGHDT and CDR2 YYEEEE. V was clipped by 0 bases and J by 8 bases, with 12 bases between them. Using reference TRBV5-6 and TRBJ2-4 for the parts outside the CDR3, the full variable domain is DAGVTQSPTHLIKTRGQQVTLRCSPKSGHDTVSWYQQALGQGPQFIFQYYEEEERQRGNFPDRFSGHQFPNYSSELNVNALLLGDSALYLCASSLAPGGDIQYFGAGTRLSVL.

A note on this clone: The read ends 3 residues before the CDR3 terminus; that terminus is restored from the germline J gene. J is TRBJ2-4 and V is TRBV13; TRBD1 might be the D (7 bases). Per germline, CDR1 PRHDT and CDR2 FYEKMQ (reference sequence). The CDR3 length is 14 residues. The sequenced part of the CDR3 DNA is TGTGCCAGCCTCAGAGCAGGGGGGCCGATTGGT. Amino acid sequence: CASLRAGGPIG. The CDR3 in its entirety is CASLRAGGPIGQYF.

About this clone: Sequencing ends 3 residues short of the CDR3 end; the germline J gene provides the rest. This chain links TRBV3-1 (or the pseudogene TRBV3-2) with TRBJ2-5, with D possibly TRBD2 on 5 matching bases. Germline lookup yields CDR1 LGHDT and CDR2 YNNKEL (reference sequence). There are 12 residues in the CDR3. Trimming pared 4 bases from V and 5 bases from J, leaving 8 bases between. The sequenced CDR3 bases are TGTGCCAGCAGCCCTCGAGGGGAGACC. This gives the protein CASSPRGET. Given in full, the CDR3 is CASSPRGETQYF.

With regard to this clone: The read ends 3 residues early relative to the CDR3; the germline J gene fills the gap. This chain uses TRBV2 with TRBJ2-4, with a tentative D call TRBD2 (7 bases). The CDR3 runs 15 residues. Germline-derived CDR1 and CDR2 are SNHLY and FYNNEI. CDR3 sequence reads: CAGGPERGGGETQYF. CDR3 DNA (partial): TGTGCCGGGGGTCCAGAGAGGGGGGGAGGAGAGACT.

On this clone itself: The read stops 3 residues short of the end of the CDR3; the missing end is completed from the germline J gene. J is TRBJ1-1 and V is TRBV12-3 or TRBV12-4, with a weak D call TRBD1 (6 bases). The CDR3 totals 14 residues. The ends were cut back, 1 base at V and 4 bases at J, with 10 bases in the middle. The sequenced CDR3 bases are TGTGCCAGCAGTTTAGGGGGGGGGCTCACTGAA. It codes for CASSLGGGLTE. The full CDR3 protein is CASSLGGGLTEAFF.

Points on this clone: The sequenced fragment ends 3 residues before the CDR3 boundary, so the rest is inferred from the germline J gene. This chain connects TRBV7-2 to TRBJ1-2; D perhaps matches TRBD1 (6 bases). Per the germline V gene, CDR1 is SGHTA and CDR2 is FQGNSA. CDR3 size: 14 residues. The CDR3 sequence is CASSLRGAGETYTF. The covered CDR3 bases are TGTGCCAGCAGCCTCCGGGGGGCTGGGGAGACC.

About this clone: The CDR3 is cut off 3 residues early in the read; its end comes from the germline J gene. This chain joins TRBV12-3 or TRBV12-4 and TRBJ1-5; tentative D call: TRBD1 (5 bases). The CDR3 runs 14 residues. V was pared by 3 bases and J by 5 bases, with 11 bases between. CDR3 sequence reads: CASSFGGEDQPQHF. Partial CDR3 DNA: TGTGCCAGCAGTTTTGGGGGGGAAGATCAGCCC.

Of note for this clone: The DNA ends 3 residues before the CDR3 does, and the rest of the CDR3 is filled in from the germline J gene. The V gene is TRBV7-2, the J gene TRBJ2-7; TRBD1 aligns across 8 bases. Germline CDR1 reads SGHTA; CDR2 reads FQGNSA. Losses at the gene ends were 5 bases for V and 2 bases for J; bases not matched to a gene: 5. The CDR3 totals 14 residues. The CDR3 bases that were read are TGTGCCAGCAGCCTAGGGACAGGCCCCTACGAG. Translated, it gives CASSLGTGPYE. The full CDR3 reads CASSLGTGPYEQYF.

Frequency places this clone as medium-sized. With the read ending 3 residues before the CDR3 end, the germline J gene is used to fill in that end. V and J are TRBV5-1 and TRBJ2-6, with unresolved D. The CDR3 has 16 residues. The ends were cut back, 0 bases at V and 0 bases at J, with 7 bases in the middle. CDR1 and CDR2 (germline): SGHRS, YFSETQ. CDR3 bases read: TGCGCCAGCAGCTTGGTCCCCAGCTCTGGGGCCAACGTC. Protein product: CASSLVPSSGANV. The whole CDR3 sequence is CASSLVPSSGANVLTF.

Remarks on this clone: Sequencing ends 3 residues short of the CDR3 end; the germline J gene provides the rest. The J gene is TRBJ2-2, the V gene TRBV30; TRBD2 matches at 10 bases. Germline CDR1 and CDR2: GTSNPN and SVGIG (reference sequence). There are 16 residues in the CDR3. V was clipped by 0 bases and J by 1 base; unmatched bases: 2. The CDR3 DNA, read in part, is TGTGCCTGGAGTGTTAAGCGGGGGGGGAACACCGGGGAG. This codes for CAWSVKRGGNTGE. The CDR3 as a whole reads CAWSVKRGGNTGELFF.

As for this clone: The read falls 3 residues short of the CDR3 end, and the missing part is taken from the germline J gene. The chain couples TRBV19 to TRBJ1-1; perhaps TRBD1 as D (5 bases). Germline values: CDR1 LNHDA, CDR2 SQIVND (reference sequence). The CDR3 covers 15 residues. Trimming removed 3 bases at V and 6 bases at J, with 17 bases between. The part of the CDR3 DNA that was read is TGTGCCAGTAGTATCATGGGCAGGGCAGACGCTGAA. Its translation: CASSIMGRADAE. The whole CDR3 sequence is CASSIMGRADAEAFF.

In the case of this clone: The sequenced fragment ends 3 residues before the CDR3 boundary, so the rest is inferred from the germline J gene. The chain carries TRBV27 and TRBJ1-1, with 7 nucleotides matching TRBD1. The length of the CDR3 is 14 residues. The V gene end was trimmed by 5 bases and the J gene end by 3 bases; junction bases not matched to a gene: 6. Germline V CDR1 and CDR2: MNHEY, SMNVEV (reference sequence). The CDR3 loop reads CASSRRDSYTEAFF. The CDR3 bases that were read are TGTGCCAGCAGTCGCCGGGACAGCTACACTGAA.

As to this clone: The DNA ends 3 residues before the CDR3 does, and the rest of the CDR3 is filled in from the germline J gene. The chain is built from TRBV12-5 and TRBJ2-7, with 11 bases lining up with TRBD1. The CDR3 length is 17 residues. Looked up from germline, CDR1 is LGHNT and CDR2 is FRNRAP. J was trimmed by 4 bases and V by 3 bases; bases with no gene match: 11. CDR3 region: CASGFKWEDRGPYEQYF. CDR3 DNA, as far as it was read: TGTGCTAGTGGTTTCAAATGGGAGGACAGGGGGCCGTACGAG. Combining the CDR3 with reference TRBV12-5 and TRBJ2-7 gives the whole variable domain DARVTQTPRHKVTEMGQEVTMRCQPILGHNTVFWYRQTMMQGLELLAYFRNRAPLDDSGMPKDRFSAEMPDATLATLKIQPSEPRDSAVYFCASGFKWEDRGPYEQYFGPGTRLTVT.

A note on this clone: Coverage ceases 3 residues before the CDR3 finishes, and the germline J gene fills in the end. The rearrangement links TRBV11-2 to TRBJ2-4, with 8 bases aligning to TRBD2. This CDR3 has 14 amino acids. The germline gives CDR1 SGHAT, CDR2 FQNNGV. CDR3 loop: CASSFRGGGETQYF. The covered CDR3 bases are TGTGCCAGCAGCTTTCGGGGGGGCGGGGAGACT.

In regard to this clone: The missing CDR3 end, 3 residues past where the read stops, is filled in from the germline J gene. J is TRBJ2-7 and V is TRBV20-1; 7 nucleotides align to TRBD1. The CDR3 is 12 residues long. Germline CDR1 and CDR2: DFQATT and SNEGSKA (reference sequence). Trimming cost V 5 bases and J 5 bases; bases outside gene matches: 6. The sequenced part of the CDR3 DNA is TGCAGTGCTCAGACAGGGAACCACGAG. This gives the protein CSAQTGNHE. The entire CDR3 protein is CSAQTGNHEQYF.

As for this clone: The read terminates 3 residues before the CDR3 end, so the remaining end is supplied by the germline J gene. The V call is TRBV7-3, the J call TRBJ1-2; D gene unclear. The CDR3 has 12 residues. The germline CDR1 and CDR2 sequences are SGHTA and FQGTGA. CDR3 amino acids: CASSPNTDTYTF. Incomplete CDR3 DNA: TGTGCCAGCAGCCCAAACACAGATACC.

As regards this clone: Sequence at one end of the junction differs from germline and may be a read error. The read ends 3 residues before the CDR3 terminus; that terminus is restored from the germline J gene. The J gene is TRBJ2-5, the V gene TRBV7-7; possible D gene TRBD1, 7 bases. Germline CDR1 is SSHAT and CDR2 is FNYEAQ (reference sequence). The CDR3 is 15 residues long. CDR3 in amino acids: CASSFGGQTGETQYF. The sequenced part of the CDR3 DNA is TGTGCTAGCAGCTTCGGGGGACAGACAGGGGAGACC.